This TCR beta chain was identified in a study of blood T cell repertoires in COVID-19. Study details: Samples taken during acute and convalescent COVID-19 were collected in the United States, Italy and Spain. Nucleic acid was either cDNA or gDNA, and it came from T cells, B-cell-depleted T cells, or PBMCs.

This clone came up once. Trimming shortened V by 11 bases and J by 1 base, and 11 bases separated the two germline ends. The CDR3 runs 12 residues. Germline V gene lookup returns CDR1 ENHRY and CDR2 SYGVKD. In the original workflow: Nucleated cell counts were estimated from reference gene primer amplification. Only in-frame clones appear in the TCRdb table, and some are missing; sequencing was by immunoSEQ multiplex PCR. V, J and clone size are taken as reported in that table, and D and trimming were inferred from the DNA itself. Of roughly 150,000 clones listed, roughly 80% are singletons. The sequence came from a woman at least 80 years old with acute or convalescent COVID-19. The chain carries TRBV10-3 and TRBJ2-5; a possible D gene is TRBD2 (6 bases). The sample was peripheral blood. CDR3: CAAGTLQETQYF. In DNA, the CDR3 is TGTGCCGCTGGGACTCTCCAAGAGACCCAGTACTTC.